This T cell receptor (beta chain) emerged from a study of control samples from healthy donors and cancer patients. The germline gives CDR1 KGHSH, CDR2 LQKENI. CDR3 length equals 15 residues. Trimming removed 3 bases at V and 2 bases at J, with 13 bases between. Generated by immunoSEQ multiplex PCR, the TCRdb table keeps only in-frame clones and is missing some. The sample shows approximately 88,000 clones, more than 85% of them seen only once. Sequencing input: blood. The rearrangement links TRBV18 to TRBJ1-1; D ambiguous. This sequence originates from a woman between 25 and 40 years old in good health. The CDR3 bases are TGTGCCAGCTCACCGCTTCGGGTCCTAAACACTGAAGCTTTCTTT. Translation: CASSPLRVLNTEAFF.